The next 15 T cell receptor beta chains were all read from a single sample in a study of shared clonotypes between healthy human individuals. Libraries were prepared by immunoSEQ multiplex PCR; TCRdb keeps only in-frame clonotypes and omits some of them. The data contain approximately 1.5 million clones, approximately 98.5% of them singletons. The sequencing input was naive CD4+ T cells sorted from blood. The subset here: CD45RA+ positively selected. These receptors were collected from a man under 40 in good health.

This chain uses TRBV7-9 with TRBJ2-3; D is perhaps TRBD2 (6 bases). There are 18 residues in the CDR3. Trimming stripped 2 bases from V and 0 bases from J, with 18 bases between. Germline V CDR1 and CDR2: SEHNR, FQNEAQ (reference sequence). Here the CDR3 DNA reads TGTGCCAGCAGCTTAATTCGTGGAGGGAGATCTAGCACAGATACGCAGTATTTT. Amino acids: CASSLIRGGRSSTDTQYF.

The V and J genes are TRBV5-6 and TRBJ2-3; no reliable D call. This CDR3 has 14 amino acids. Germline V gene data show CDR1 as SGHDT and CDR2 as YYEEEE. Trimming took off 6 bases at V and 1 base at J, with 12 bases between the two ends. The CDR3 DNA reads TGTGCCAGCACCCCGACAAGCCGCACAGATACGCAGTATTTT. It is translated as CASTPTSRTDTQYF. Looking up the rest from reference TRBV5-6 and TRBJ2-3 gives the full variable domain: DAGVTQSPTHLIKTRGQQVTLRCSPKSGHDTVSWYQQALGQGPQFIFQYYEEEERQRGNFPDRFSGHQFPNYSSELNVNALLLGDSALYLCASTPTSRTDTQYFGPGTRLTVL.

The rearrangement uses TRBV5-1 and TRBJ2-1; TRBD2 aligns across 9 bases. J lost 5 bases, V lost 3 bases, and 6 bases had no gene match. Germline V CDR1 and CDR2: SGHRS, YFSETQ. The CDR3 has 15 amino acids. The CDR3 spells CASSSLAGVNNEQFF. The CDR3, as DNA: TGCGCCAGCAGCTCCTTAGCGGGAGTAAACAATGAGCAGTTCTTC.

V gene TRBV7-2 combines with J gene TRBJ2-1; D is uncertain. V dropped 4 bases and J dropped 0 bases, with 10 bases sitting between them. CDR1 is SGHTA and CDR2 is FQGNSA in the germline V gene. The CDR3 consists of 15 residues. CDR3 sequence (DNA): TGTGCCAGCAGCTCGTTCAAGAGCTCCTACAATGAGCAGTTCTTC. The encoded protein is CASSSFKSSYNEQFF.

Of note for this clone: Other DNA sequences of this sample code for an identical CDR3. J is TRBJ2-7 and V is TRBV18, with no clear D. CDR3 length: 14 residues. V was clipped by 3 bases and J by 4 bases, with 13 bases between them. Germline lookup yields CDR1 KGHSH and CDR2 LQKENI. The CDR3 DNA reads TGTGCCAGCTCACCGCTAGGCACCGGATACGAGCAGTACTTC. Protein sequence: CASSPLGTGYEQYF.

This chain connects TRBV9 to TRBJ1-5, with D perhaps matching TRBD1 (6 bases). The germline CDR1 and CDR2 sequences are SGDLS and YYNGEE. V lost 4 bases, J lost 6 bases, and 14 bases lay in between. The CDR3 contains 14 residues. CDR3 DNA sequence: TGTGCCAGCAGCTCGACAGGAGGGCCTCAGCCCCAGCATTTT. Encoded protein: CASSSTGGPQPQHF. The full variable domain, with the rest looked up from reference TRBV9 and TRBJ1-5, is DSGVTQTPKHLITATGQRVTLRCSPRSGDLSVYWYQQSLDQGLQFLIQYYNGEERAKGNILERFSAQQFPDLHSELNLSSLELGDSALYFCASSSTGGPQPQHFGDGTRLSIL.

V is TRBV2 and J is TRBJ2-3; D gene unclear. Germline V CDR1 and CDR2: SNHLY, FYNNEI. The V and J ends lost 8 bases and 0 bases respectively, with 3 bases between them. The CDR3 has 11 residues. The CDR3 DNA follows: TGTGCCAGCGAGAGCACAGATACGCAGTATTTT. It encodes CASESTDTQYF. Complete variable domain (other parts from reference TRBV2 and TRBJ2-3): EPEVTQTPSHQVTQMGQEVILRCVPISNHLYFYWYRQILGQKVEFLVSFYNNEISEKSEIFDDQFSVERPDGSNFTLKIRSTKLEDSAMYFCASESTDTQYFGPGTRLTVL.

The chain uses TRBV5-1 and TRBJ1-2, with unresolved D. Trimming took 1 base from V and 3 from J, leaving 16 bases between them. The CDR3 is 16 residues long. CDR1 and CDR2 from the germline V gene are SGHRS and YFSETQ. The CDR3 reads CASSLIGSSPDYGYTF. CDR3 DNA: TGCGCCAGCAGCTTGATAGGGTCCTCACCTGACTATGGCTACACCTTC.

V usage is TRBV5-4 and J usage is TRBJ2-1; 9 nucleotides align to TRBD2. The CDR3 runs 14 residues. After removal of 1 base from V and 9 bases from J, the junction contained 5 bases not matched to a gene. CDR1 and CDR2 from the germline V gene are SGHNT and YYREEE (reference sequence). CDR3 sequence (DNA): TGTGCCAGCAGCTTGCCTAGCGGGATCGGTGAGCAGTTCTTC. This encodes CASSLPSGIGEQFF. Using reference TRBV5-4 and TRBJ2-1 for the parts outside the CDR3, the full variable domain is ETGVTQSPTHLIKTRGQQVTLRCSSQSGHNTVSWYQQALGQGPQFIFQYYREEENGRGNFPPRFSGLQFPNYSSELNVNALELDDSALYLCASSLPSGIGEQFFGPGTRLTVL.

The chain has TRBV5-1 and TRBJ2-1; 11 bases are shared with TRBD2. J lost 6 bases, V lost 2 bases, and 4 bases had no gene match. Germline CDR1 reads SGHRS; CDR2 reads YFSETQ. This CDR3 has 15 amino acids. CDR3 coding DNA: TGCGCCAGCAGCTTACTAGCGGGAGTCCCCAATGAGCAGTTCTTC. Its translation: CASSLLAGVPNEQFF.

This clone was counted between two and nine times. The chain carries TRBV20-1 and TRBJ2-7; either TRBD1 or TRBD2 may supply D (5 bases each). The CDR3 totals 10 residues. CDR1 DFQATT and CDR2 SNEGSKA come from the germline V gene (reference sequence). V lost 6 bases and J lost 6, with 9 bases in between. CDR3 DNA sequence: TGCAGTGCATTGAGGGGCGAGCAGTACTTC. It yields the protein CSALRGEQYF.

The chain is built from TRBV5-1 and TRBJ2-1; D gene ambiguous. Trimming took 4 bases from V and 4 from J, leaving 30 bases between them. Germline CDR1 SGHRS, CDR2 YFSETQ. The CDR3 totals 20 residues. The CDR3 loop reads CASSPRSMSLGRVSYNEQFF. The CDR3, as DNA: TGCGCCAGCAGCCCCCGTAGTATGTCGTTGGGTCGAGTGTCATACAATGAGCAGTTCTTC.

This chain links TRBV27 with TRBJ2-7; TRBD2 matches 14 bases. After removal of 4 bases from V and 3 bases from J, the junction contained 8 bases not matched to a gene. CDR1 is MNHEY, CDR2 SMNVEV, per germline (reference sequence). The CDR3 is 17 amino acids. The CDR3 spells CASSSGLAGAGFYEQYF. Written as DNA, the CDR3 is TGTGCCAGCAGTTCGGGACTAGCGGGAGCGGGCTTCTACGAGCAGTACTTC.

The rearrangement links TRBV6-4 to TRBJ1-1; the D is unclear. Germline values: CDR1 MRHNA, CDR2 SNTAGT. The CDR3 consists of 8 residues. V dropped 10 bases and J dropped 7 bases, with 4 bases sitting between them. The CDR3 protein is CAIHEAFF. Here the CDR3 DNA reads TGTGCCATCCATGAAGCTTTCTTT.

J is TRBJ2-1 and V is TRBV28, with D perhaps matching TRBD2 (7 bases). Germline CDR1 and CDR2: MDHEN and SYDVKM. The V and J ends lost 10 bases and 8 bases respectively, with 18 bases between them. The CDR3 spans 13 residues. DNA for the CDR3: TGTGCCACGGGGGGCATCAACACCCATGAGCAGTTCTTC. Its protein is CATGGINTHEQFF.